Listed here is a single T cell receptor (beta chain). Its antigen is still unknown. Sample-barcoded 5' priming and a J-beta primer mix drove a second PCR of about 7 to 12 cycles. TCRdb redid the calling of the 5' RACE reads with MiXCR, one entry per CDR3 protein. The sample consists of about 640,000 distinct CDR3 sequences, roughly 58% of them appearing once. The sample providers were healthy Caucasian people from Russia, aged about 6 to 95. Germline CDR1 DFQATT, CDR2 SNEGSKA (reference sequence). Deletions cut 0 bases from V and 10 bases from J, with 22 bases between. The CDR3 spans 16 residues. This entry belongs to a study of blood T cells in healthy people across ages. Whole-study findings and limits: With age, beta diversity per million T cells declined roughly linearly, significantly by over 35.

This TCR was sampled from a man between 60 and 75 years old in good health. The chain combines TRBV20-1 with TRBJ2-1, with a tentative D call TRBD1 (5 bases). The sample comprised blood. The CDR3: CSARDWAQGPGKEQFF. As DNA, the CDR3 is TGCAGTGCTAGAGATTGGGCCCAGGGTCCCGGTAAGGAGCAGTTCTTC.